This T cell receptor beta chain was identified during a study of CD8 T cells in ankylosing spondylitis. By quantitative 5'-RACE with molecular barcodes, the TCR beta libraries were made. TCRdb called the 5' RACE reads again in MiXCR, with one record for every CDR3 protein. The data contain a few hundred thousand distinct CDR3 sequences, approximately 16% of them seen just once; the ten biggest clones take up about two fifths. This clonotype was observed a few times. Its antigen is unidentified. CDR3 length: 13 amino acids. Trimming left V 7 bases short and J 4 bases short, with 14 bases between. Germline CDR1 is MNHEY and CDR2 is SVGEGT. Study-wide points: In ankylosing spondylitis blood, a motif of seven to nine highly homologous TCR beta variants appeared characteristic. There was reportedly significant enrichment of clones that were disease-linked in matched ankylosing spondylitis synovial fluid. Reactive arthritis synovial fluid and blood were previously reported to contain some motif variants.

Source material: blood, either unsorted or a sorted T cell fraction (not recorded which). This clonotype was obtained from a male donor with ankylosing spondylitis. The chain is built from TRBV6-2 or TRBV6-3 and TRBJ2-7, with unresolved D. This chain's CDR3 is CASTPGFGYEQYF. CDR3 DNA sequence: TGTGCCAGCACCCCCGGTTTTGGATACGAGCAGTACTTC.